This T cell receptor (beta chain) was sequenced during a study of blood T cell repertoires in COVID-19. Study background: Samples taken during acute and convalescent COVID-19 were collected in the United States, Italy and Spain. PBMCs, B-cell-depleted T cells, or T cells were the source of the cDNA or gDNA that made up the material.

V gave up 3 bases and J gave up 1 base, with 13 bases separating them. Germline CDR1 reads LNHDA; CDR2 reads SQIVND (reference sequence). This CDR3 contains 16 residues. In the study's own analysis: Reference gene primers were amplified, and this amplification served to estimate nucleated cell counts. Using immunoSEQ multiplex PCR, the repertoire was profiled, and TCRdb retains in-frame clones only, with some absent. From that table come the V and J calls and clone size; the DNA was used to work out D and trimming. The sample lists tens of thousands of clones; about 90% were seen once. The sequence derives from a woman of 80 years or more with active or convalescent COVID-19. The sequencing input was peripheral blood. V usage is TRBV19 and J usage is TRBJ1-3, with D unclear. CDR3 DNA sequence: TGTGCCAGTAGTATGAGCAGGCTCTTTTCTGGAAACACCATATATTTT. Translation gives CASSMSRLFSGNTIYF. The whole variable domain, filled in from reference TRBV19 and TRBJ1-3, reads DGGITQSPKYLFRKEGQNVTLSCEQNLNHDAMYWYRQDPGQGLRLIYYSQIVNDFQKGDIAEGYSVSREKKESFPLTVTSAQKNPTAFYLCASSMSRLFSGNTIYFGEGSWLTVV.